The T cell receptor (beta chain) described here comes from a study of blood T cell repertoires in COVID-19. Study as a whole: Collection of acute and convalescent COVID-19 samples took place in the United States, Italy and Spain.

In the original processing: Amplification of reference gene primers was used by the study to estimate nucleated cell counts. TCRdb's table, derived via immunoSEQ multiplex PCR, lists solely in-frame clones and lacks some. From that table come the V and J calls and clone size; the DNA was used to work out D and trimming. Here the sample spans some 170,000 clones, roughly 90% being singletons. CDR1 and CDR2 from the germline V gene are SGHTA and FQGTGA. The trim removed 5 bases at V and 4 bases at J, leaving 10 bases unmatched. The CDR3 has 16 residues. Participants spanned ages roughly 18 to 90 years and resided in 20 to 30 US areas.

The gene calls are TRBV7-3 and TRBJ2-3; 9 positions agree with TRBD2. The receptor comes from a human donor with acute COVID-19. The donor label of this sample is uncertain. Sequenced input: PBMCs or T cells enriched from blood (not recorded which). CDR3 bases: TGTGCCAGCAGCCAAAGGCGTGGCGGGGGGGCAGATACGCAGTATTTT. It translates to CASSQRRGGGADTQYF.